This entry features one TCR beta chain sequence. Its antigen is not known. With 60 Vbeta and 13 Jbeta primers, the PCR was carried out. TCRdb's copy holds only in-frame clones and misses some; the assay was immunoSEQ multiplex PCR. The sample consists of more than 150,000 clones, less than 85% of them appearing once. This entry comes from a study of cytomegalovirus exposure and HLA in healthy donors. Study findings and constraints: V segments that were indistinguishable, TRBV6-2 and TRBV6-3 among them, were omitted from analysis. As a later analysis showed, several of the most significant clusters appeared to be linked to common viral pathogens.

This CDR3 is 11 amino acids long. With 5 bases removed from V and 10 bases from J, the gap between germline ends came to 9 bases. CDR1 is SGHDN and CDR2 is FVKESK in the germline V gene. The sequence was collected from a girl aged 5-17 years in good health and CMV-seropositive. The material sequenced was PBMCs. The chain links TRBV14 to TRBJ2-1; D is ambiguous. The CDR3 DNA reads as TGTGCCAGCAGCTTGTCTACGGAGCAGTTCTTC. Translated: CASSLSTEQFF.